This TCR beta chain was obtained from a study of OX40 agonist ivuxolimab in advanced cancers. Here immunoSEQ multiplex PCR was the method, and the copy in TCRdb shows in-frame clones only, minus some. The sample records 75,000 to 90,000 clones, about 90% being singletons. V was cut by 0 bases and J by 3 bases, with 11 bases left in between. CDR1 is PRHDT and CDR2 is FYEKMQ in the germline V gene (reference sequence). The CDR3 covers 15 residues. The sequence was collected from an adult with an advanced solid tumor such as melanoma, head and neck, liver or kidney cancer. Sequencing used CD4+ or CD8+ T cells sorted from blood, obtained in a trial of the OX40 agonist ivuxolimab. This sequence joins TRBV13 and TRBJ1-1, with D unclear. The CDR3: CASSLGGFGDTEAFF. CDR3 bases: TGTGCCAGCAGCTTAGGAGGGTTTGGGGACACTGAAGCTTTCTTT. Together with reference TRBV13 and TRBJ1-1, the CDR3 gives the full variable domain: AAGVIQSPRHLIKEKRETATLKCYPIPRHDTVYWYQQGPGQDPQFLISFYEKMQSDKGSIPDRFSAQQFSDYHSELNMSSLELGDSALYFCASSLGGFGDTEAFFGQGTRLTVV.